This T cell receptor (beta chain) was captured in a study of vaccination effects on CD4 cells after COVID-19. Sequencing in the ViraFEST assay came after antigen-specific CD4+ T cells had been expanded with viral peptide pools, which were used to stimulate PBMC. Cells that had been cultured for 10 days were the source of isolated CD4+ T cells. A PCR test confirmed that the person had SARS-CoV-2 infection between March and December 2020. Each well held about 2 million PBMC cultured with about 10 ug/ml peptides and around 10 IU/ml IL-2. At days 3 and 7, half of the medium was exchanged for IL-2 medium. About this clone: Its antigen is currently unknown.

Data came from immunoSEQ multiplex PCR; TCRdb stores just in-frame clones and leaves some out. Among under 80,000 clones, 73% were seen once, and the ten largest hold about 5%. Germline lookup yields CDR1 PRHDT and CDR2 FYEKMQ (reference sequence). This CDR3 is 13 amino acids long. After removal of 5 bases from V and 8 bases from J, the junction contained 3 bases not matched to a gene. The chain uses TRBV13 and TRBJ1-6; 7 bases align to TRBD1. This clonotype originated in a human donor who had a prior SARS-CoV-2 infection. Source: CD4+ T cells from PBMCs cultured with HIV peptides, taken before COVID-19 vaccination. Subset noted: HIV-1 Nef peptide pool negative control/reference culture. CDR3 nucleotides: TGTGCCAGCAGCCTCACAGGGGATTCACCCCTCCACTTT. This sequence encodes CASSLTGDSPLHF.